The clone carrying this T cell receptor (beta chain) was observed at least ten times. Its antigen is currently unknown. RNA transcripts were the template for amplifying TCR beta CDR3 regions. The primer set for the first-round RT-PCR of the TCR CDR3 was HTBI. MiXCR, run by TCRdb on the multiplex PCR reads, gives a single entry per CDR3 protein. Altogether 700,000 or so distinct CDR3 sequences are present, 15% to 20% being singletons, with the ten largest covering approximately 8%. The data derive from a study of T cells in Graves' hyperthyroidism and ophthalmopathy. Regarding the study as a whole: Ophthalmopathy prediction by the model preceded onset by a median approximately six months. Most expanded thyroid clonotypes above 0.001 recurred in blood.

The hyperthyroidism patients had all been newly diagnosed, and their disease duration was under 2 months. Their ages ranged from 18 to 65 years. Fresh peripheral blood, about 10 ml of it, supplied the PBMCs. This CDR3 comprises 15 residues. V was trimmed by 3 bases and J by 4 bases, leaving 12 bases between them. Germline CDR1 is SGHAT and CDR2 is FQNNGV. This clonotype was obtained from a man aged 18 to 30 with Graves' hyperthyroidism. Specimen: blood. The V and J genes are TRBV11-2 and TRBJ2-2; the D is unclear. Here the CDR3 reads CASSLGGRVTGELFF. The CDR3 nucleotides are TGTGCCAGCAGCTTGGGCGGTCGGGTCACCGGGGAGCTGTTTTTT.